This TCR beta chain is drawn from a study of blood T cell repertoires in COVID-19. Study-level background: Sources were T cells, B-cell-depleted T cells, or PBMCs; the material itself was cDNA or gDNA.

The protocol was immunoSEQ multiplex PCR, while the TCRdb copy is restricted to in-frame clones and leaves out a portion. The sample lists 120,000 to 150,000 clones, 70% to 90% occurring once. Germline CDR1 MNHEY, CDR2 SVGAGI. This CDR3 is built from 13 residues. V shed 9 bases and J 1 base; nucleotides not matched to a gene: 2. Participant age was roughly 18 to 90 years, and participants resided in fewer than 30 US areas. Which cohort a participant joined came from the clinical history participants gave. This clonotype was sampled from a woman aged 25 to 39 with acute COVID-19. Input material: PBMCs or T cells enriched from blood (not recorded which). This sequence joins TRBV6-5 and TRBJ1-2; 10 bases agree with TRBD1. CDR3 in DNA: TGTGCCAGTCGGACAGGGGGTAACTATGGCTACACCTTC. It specifies CASRTGGNYGYTF.